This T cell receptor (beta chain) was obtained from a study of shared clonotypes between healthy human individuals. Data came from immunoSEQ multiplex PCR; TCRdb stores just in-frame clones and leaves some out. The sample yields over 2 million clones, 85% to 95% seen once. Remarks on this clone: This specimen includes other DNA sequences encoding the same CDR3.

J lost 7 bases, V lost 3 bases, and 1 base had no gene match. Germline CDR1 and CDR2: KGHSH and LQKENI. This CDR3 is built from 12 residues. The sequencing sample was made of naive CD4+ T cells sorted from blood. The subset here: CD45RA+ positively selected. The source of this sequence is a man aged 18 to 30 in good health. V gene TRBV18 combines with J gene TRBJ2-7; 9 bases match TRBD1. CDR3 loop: CASSPGQGEQYF. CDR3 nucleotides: TGTGCCAGCTCACCCGGACAGGGGGAGCAGTACTTC.